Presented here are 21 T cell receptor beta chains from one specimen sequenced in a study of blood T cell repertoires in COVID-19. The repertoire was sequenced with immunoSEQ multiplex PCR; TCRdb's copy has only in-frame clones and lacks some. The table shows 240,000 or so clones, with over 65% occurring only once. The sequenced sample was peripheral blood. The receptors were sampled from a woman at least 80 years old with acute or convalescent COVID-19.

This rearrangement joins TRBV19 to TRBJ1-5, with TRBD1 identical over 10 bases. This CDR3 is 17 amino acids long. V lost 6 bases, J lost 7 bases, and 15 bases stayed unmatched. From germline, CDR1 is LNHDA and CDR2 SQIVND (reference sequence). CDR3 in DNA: TGTGCCAGTAGCCCTCACCGGGACAGGGGTTTAGGGCAGCCCCAGCATTTT. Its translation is CASSPHRDRGLGQPQHF.

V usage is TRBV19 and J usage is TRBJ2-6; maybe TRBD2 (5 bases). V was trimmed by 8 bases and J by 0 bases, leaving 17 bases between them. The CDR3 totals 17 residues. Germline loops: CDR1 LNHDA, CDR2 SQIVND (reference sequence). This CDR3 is CASYTPFAGSGANVLTF. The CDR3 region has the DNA TGTGCCAGTTACACTCCTTTCGCGGGCTCTGGGGCCAACGTCCTGACTTTC.

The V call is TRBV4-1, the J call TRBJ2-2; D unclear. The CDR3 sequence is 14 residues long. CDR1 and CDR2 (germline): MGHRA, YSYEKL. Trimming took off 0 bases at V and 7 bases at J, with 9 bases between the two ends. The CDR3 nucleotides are TGCGCCAGCAGCCAAGAGGTACGCAGCGGGGAGCTGTTTTTT. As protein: CASSQEVRSGELFF.

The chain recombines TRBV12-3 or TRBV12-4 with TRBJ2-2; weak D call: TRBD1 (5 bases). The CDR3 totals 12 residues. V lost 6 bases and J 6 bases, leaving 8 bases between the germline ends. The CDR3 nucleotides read TGTGCCAGCAGGAAGGGGTCCGGGGAGCTGTTTTTT. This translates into CASRKGSGELFF.

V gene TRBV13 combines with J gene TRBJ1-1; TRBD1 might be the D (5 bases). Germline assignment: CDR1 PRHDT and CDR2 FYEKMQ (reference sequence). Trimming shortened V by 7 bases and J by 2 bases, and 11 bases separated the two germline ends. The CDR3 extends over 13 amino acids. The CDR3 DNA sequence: TGTGCCAGCAAGGCGGGGGGAAACACTGAAGCTTTCTTT. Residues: CASKAGGNTEAFF.

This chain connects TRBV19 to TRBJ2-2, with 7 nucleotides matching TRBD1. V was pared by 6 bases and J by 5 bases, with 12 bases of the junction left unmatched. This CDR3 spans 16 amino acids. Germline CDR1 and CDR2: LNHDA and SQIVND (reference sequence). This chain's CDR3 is CASRDRVLRGTGELFF. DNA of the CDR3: TGTGCCAGTAGAGACAGGGTGTTAAGAGGAACCGGGGAGCTGTTTTTT.

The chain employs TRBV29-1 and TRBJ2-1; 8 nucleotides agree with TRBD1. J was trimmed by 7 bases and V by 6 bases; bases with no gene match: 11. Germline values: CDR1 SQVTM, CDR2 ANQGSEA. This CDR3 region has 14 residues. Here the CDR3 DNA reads TGCAGCGTGGCACCCGGGACAGGAAAAAATGAGCAGTTCTTC. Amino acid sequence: CSVAPGTGKNEQFF.

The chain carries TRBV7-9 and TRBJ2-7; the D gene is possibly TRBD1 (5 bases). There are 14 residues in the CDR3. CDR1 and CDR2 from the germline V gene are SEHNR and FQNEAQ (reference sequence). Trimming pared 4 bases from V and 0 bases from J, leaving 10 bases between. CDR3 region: CASSWGGSSYEQYF. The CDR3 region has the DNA TGTGCCAGCAGCTGGGGCGGAAGCTCCTACGAGCAGTACTTC.

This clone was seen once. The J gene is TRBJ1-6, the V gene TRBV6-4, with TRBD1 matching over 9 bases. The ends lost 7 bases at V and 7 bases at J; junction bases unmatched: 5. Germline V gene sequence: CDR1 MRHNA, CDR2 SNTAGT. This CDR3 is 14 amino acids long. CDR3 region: CASNLDRGNSPLHF. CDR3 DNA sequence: TGTGCCAGCAACTTGGACAGGGGAAATTCACCCCTCCACTTT.

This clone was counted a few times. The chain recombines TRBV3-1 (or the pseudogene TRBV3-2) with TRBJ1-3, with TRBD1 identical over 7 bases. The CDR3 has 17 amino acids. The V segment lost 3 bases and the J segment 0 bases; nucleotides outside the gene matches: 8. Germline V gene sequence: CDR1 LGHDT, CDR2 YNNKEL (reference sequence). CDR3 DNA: TGTGCCAGCAGCCAGGTGCAGGGGGGCTCCTCTGGAAACACCATATATTTT. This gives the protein CASSQVQGGSSGNTIYF.

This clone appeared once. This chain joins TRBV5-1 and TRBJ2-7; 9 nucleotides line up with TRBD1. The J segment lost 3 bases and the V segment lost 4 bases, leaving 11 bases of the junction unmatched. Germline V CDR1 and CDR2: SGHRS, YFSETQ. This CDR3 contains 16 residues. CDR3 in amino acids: CASSPGWGTGSYEQYF. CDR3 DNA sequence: TGCGCCAGCAGCCCCGGTTGGGGGACAGGGAGCTACGAGCAGTACTTC.

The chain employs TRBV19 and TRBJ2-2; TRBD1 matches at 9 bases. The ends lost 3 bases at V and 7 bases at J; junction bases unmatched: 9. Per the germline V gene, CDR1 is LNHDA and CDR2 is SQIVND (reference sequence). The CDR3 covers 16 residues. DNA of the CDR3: TGTGCCAGTAGTATCGGCGGGACAGGGAAAGGCGGGGAGCTGTTTTTT. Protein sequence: CASSIGGTGKGGELFF.

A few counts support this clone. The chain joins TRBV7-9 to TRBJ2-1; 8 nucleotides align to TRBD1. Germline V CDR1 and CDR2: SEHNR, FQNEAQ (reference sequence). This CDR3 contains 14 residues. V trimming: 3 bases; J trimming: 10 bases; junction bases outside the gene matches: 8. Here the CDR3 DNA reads TGTGCCAGCAGCTTTCTAGACAGGGGAAAAGAGCAGTTCTTC. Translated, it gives CASSFLDRGKEQFF.

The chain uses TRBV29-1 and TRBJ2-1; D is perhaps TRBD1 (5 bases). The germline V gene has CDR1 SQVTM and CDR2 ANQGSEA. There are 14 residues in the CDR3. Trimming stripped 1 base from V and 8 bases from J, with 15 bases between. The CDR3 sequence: CSVEGGLDFDEQFF. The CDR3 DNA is TGCAGCGTTGAAGGGGGCCTAGATTTTGATGAGCAGTTCTTC.

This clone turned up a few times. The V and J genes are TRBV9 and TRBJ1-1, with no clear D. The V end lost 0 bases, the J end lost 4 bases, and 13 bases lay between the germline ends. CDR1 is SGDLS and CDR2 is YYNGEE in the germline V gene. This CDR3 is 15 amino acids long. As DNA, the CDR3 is TGTGCCAGCAGCGTAGGAGAGGTTCCTGGCACTGAAGCTTTCTTT. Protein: CASSVGEVPGTEAFF.

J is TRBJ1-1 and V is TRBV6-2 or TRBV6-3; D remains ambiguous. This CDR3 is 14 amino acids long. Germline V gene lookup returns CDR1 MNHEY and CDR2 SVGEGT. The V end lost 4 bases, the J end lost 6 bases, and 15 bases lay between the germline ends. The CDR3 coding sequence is TGTGCCAGCAGTTCTCCAGGCTATCCCCCTGAAGCTTTCTTT. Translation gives CASSSPGYPPEAFF.

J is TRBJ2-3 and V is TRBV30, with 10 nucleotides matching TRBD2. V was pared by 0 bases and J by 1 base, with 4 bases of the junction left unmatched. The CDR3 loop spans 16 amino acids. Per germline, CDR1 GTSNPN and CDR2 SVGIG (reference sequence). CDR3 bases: TGTGCCTGGAGTGTGTCTAGCGGGAGCGGCACAGATACGCAGTATTTT. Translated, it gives CAWSVSSGSGTDTQYF.

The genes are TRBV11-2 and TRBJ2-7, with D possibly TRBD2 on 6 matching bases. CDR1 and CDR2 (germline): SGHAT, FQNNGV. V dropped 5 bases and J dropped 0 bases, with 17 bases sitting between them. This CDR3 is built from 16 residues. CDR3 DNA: TGTGCCAGCAGCCCCAAGCCCCTAGCGAGCTCCTACGAGCAGTACTTC. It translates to CASSPKPLASSYEQYF.

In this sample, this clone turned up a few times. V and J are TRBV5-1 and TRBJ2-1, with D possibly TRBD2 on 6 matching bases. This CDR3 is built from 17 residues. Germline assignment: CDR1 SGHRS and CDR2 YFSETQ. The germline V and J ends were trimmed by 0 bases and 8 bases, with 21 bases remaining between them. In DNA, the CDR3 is TGCGCCAGCAGCTTGGGAGGGACGGGACTTATCATGTATGAGCAGTTCTTC. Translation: CASSLGGTGLIMYEQFF.

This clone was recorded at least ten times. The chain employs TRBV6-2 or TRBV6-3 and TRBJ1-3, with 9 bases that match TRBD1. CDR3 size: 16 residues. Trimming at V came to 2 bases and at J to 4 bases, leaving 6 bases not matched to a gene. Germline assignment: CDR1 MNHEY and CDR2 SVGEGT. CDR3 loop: CASSYGTGGFGNTIYF. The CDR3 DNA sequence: TGTGCCAGCAGTTACGGAACAGGGGGCTTCGGAAACACCATATATTTT.

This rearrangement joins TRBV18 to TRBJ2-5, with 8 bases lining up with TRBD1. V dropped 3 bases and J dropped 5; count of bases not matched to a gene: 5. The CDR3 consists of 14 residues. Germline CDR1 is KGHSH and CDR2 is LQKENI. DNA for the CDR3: TGTGCCAGCTCACCTTTCGGACAGGGTGAGACCCAGTACTTC. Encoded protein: CASSPFGQGETQYF. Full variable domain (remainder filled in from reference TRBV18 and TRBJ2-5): NAGVMQNPRHLVRRRGQEARLRCSPMKGHSHVYWYRQLPEEGLKFMVYLQKENIIDESGMPKERFSAEFPKEGPSILRIQQVVRGDSAAYFCASSPFGQGETQYFGPGTRLLVL.